A selection of T cell receptor beta chains follows, all from one sample in a study of control samples from healthy donors and cancer patients. Clones were read by immunoSEQ multiplex PCR, and TCRdb kept only the in-frame ones, dropping some. This sample carries roughly 86,000 clones, 80% to 95% of them seen once, and the ten largest clones take nearly 1.5%. Sample: blood. The source of these receptors is a woman in her thirties in good health. Each CDR3 is given with its conserved first and last residue. D genes are given only for firm matches. Clone size, where shown, is once, few, many, or a class for clones that have expanded.

>-|TRBJ2-7|-|TRBV6-5
CASSWDEEGIGEQYF
TGTGCCAGCAGTTGGGACGAAGAGGGAATAGGAGAGCAGTACTTC
>-|TRBJ2-1|-|TRBV5-6
CASSLALLYEQFF
TGTGCCAGCAGCCTCGCCTTGTTATATGAGCAGTTCTTC
>-|TRBJ1-1|-|TRBV28
CASLTRLNTEAFF
TGTGCCAGCCTGACAAGGTTGAACACTGAAGCTTTCTTT
>TRBD1|TRBJ1-1|-|TRBV5-1
CASSLMTGKEAFF
TGCGCCAGCAGCTTAATGACAGGGAAAGAAGCTTTCTTT
>-|TRBJ1-6|-|TRBV7-3
CASSLSRNSPLHF
TGTGCCAGCAGCTTATCACGGAATTCACCCCTCCACTTT
>-|TRBJ1-1|-|TRBV11-2
CASSSYRRTEAFF
TGTGCCAGCAGCTCATACCGGCGCACTGAAGCTTTCTTT
>-|TRBJ1-1|-|TRBV5-1
CASSRTTGLVNTEAFF
TGCGCCAGCAGCCGAACTACAGGGCTCGTGAACACTGAAGCTTTCTTT
>-|TRBJ1-6|-|TRBV28
CASSFDYWGSSYNSPLHF
TGTGCCAGCAGTTTCGACTATTGGGGGAGCTCCTATAATTCACCCCTCCACTTT
>-|TRBJ1-2|-|TRBV27
CASSSPGLGGYTF
TGTGCCAGCAGTTCCCCGGGACTCGGTGGCTACACCTTC
>TRBD2|TRBJ2-2|-|TRBV20-1
CSASSTSGGAGELFF
TGCAGTGCTAGTTCGACTAGCGGGGGGGCCGGGGAGCTGTTTTTT
>-|TRBJ2-7|-|TRBV7-9
CASSSQDRNYEQYF
TGTGCCAGCAGCTCCCAGGACAGAAACTACGAGCAGTACTTC
>-|TRBJ1-1|-|TRBV9
CASSAGPGDTEAFF
TGTGCCAGCAGCGCGGGCCCGGGGGACACTGAAGCTTTCTTT
>TRBD2|TRBJ2-1|-|TRBV27
CASSPGTSLNEQFF
TGTGCCAGCAGCCCGGGGACTAGCCTAAATGAGCAGTTCTTC
>TRBD1|TRBJ2-7|-|TRBV6-1
CASSEDPGQGGYEQYF
TGTGCCAGCAGTGAAGATCCAGGACAGGGCGGTTACGAGCAGTACTTC
>TRBD1|TRBJ1-5|-|TRBV5-5
CASSLEGTGRQPQHF
TGTGCCAGCAGCTTGGAAGGGACAGGGAGACAGCCCCAGCATTTT
>-|TRBJ2-1|once|TRBV5-1
CASSLDLNEQFF
TGCGCCAGCAGCTTGGATCTGAATGAGCAGTTCTTC
>TRBD2|TRBJ2-7|-|TRBV15
CATSTLTSGTTEQYF
TGTGCCACCAGCACCCTTACGAGCGGGACCACCGAGCAGTACTTC
>TRBD1|TRBJ1-2|once|TRBV5-1
CASSRGTGSYGYTF
TGCGCCAGCAGCCGTGGGACAGGGAGCTATGGCTACACCTTC
>TRBD1|TRBJ1-5|-|TRBV6-1
CASSGRDRGTHSNQPQHF
TGTGCCAGCAGTGGACGGGACAGGGGAACCCATAGCAATCAGCCCCAGCATTTT
>-|TRBJ1-3|-|TRBV6-2/TRBV6-3
CASSKTLGRGSGNTIYF
TGTGCCAGCAGTAAAACCTTGGGACGGGGCTCTGGAAACACCATATATTTT
>-|TRBJ1-4|-|TRBV7-9
CASRREGTNEKLFF
TGTGCCAGCAGGAGGGAGGGAACTAATGAAAAACTGTTTTTT
>TRBD1|TRBJ2-1|-|TRBV10-3
CAISAEDREDNEQFF
TGTGCCATCAGTGCGGAGGACAGGGAAGACAATGAGCAGTTCTTC
>TRBD2|TRBJ2-5|-|TRBV19
CASSLAGGRGETQYF
TGTGCCAGTAGTCTAGCGGGGGGGCGAGGTGAGACCCAGTACTTC
>-|TRBJ2-7|-|TRBV20-1
CSALDSEQYF
TGCAGTGCTTTGGACAGCGAGCAGTACTTC
>-|TRBJ1-1|-|TRBV6-5
CASSYYVGSRTEAFF
TGTGCCAGCAGTTACTATGTGGGCTCACGGACTGAAGCTTTCTTT
>TRBD1|TRBJ2-1|-|TRBV9
CASSVAGTGYYNEQFF
TGTGCCAGCAGCGTAGCCGGGACAGGCTACTACAATGAGCAGTTCTTC
>-|TRBJ1-3|once|TRBV5-1
CASSLAGDISSGNTIYF
TGCGCCAGCAGCTTGGCGGGAGACATCTCCTCTGGAAACACCATATATTTT
>-|TRBJ2-5|-|TRBV27
CASSLSRASRQTQYF
TGTGCCAGCAGTTTATCGAGGGCTAGCAGGCAGACCCAGTACTTC
>-|TRBJ1-2|-|TRBV9
CASSVNGNYGYTF
TGTGCCAGCAGCGTAAACGGTAACTATGGCTACACCTTC
>-|TRBJ1-1|-|TRBV12-3/TRBV12-4
CASSLWGNTEAFF
TGTGCCAGCAGTTTATGGGGTAACACTGAAGCTTTCTTT
>-|TRBJ1-2|-|TRBV19
CASSGGYGYTF
TGTGCCAGTAGTGGCGGGTATGGCTACACCTTC
>-|TRBJ2-7|-|TRBV6-5
CASRPGHNYEQYF
TGTGCCAGCAGACCGGGACACAACTACGAGCAGTACTTC
>-|TRBJ2-1|-|TRBV6-2/TRBV6-3
CASSNPFGDEQFF
TGTGCCAGCAGCAACCCTTTCGGGGATGAGCAGTTCTTC
>TRBD2|TRBJ2-7|-|TRBV11-3
CASSSGLAPYEQYF
TGTGCCAGCAGCTCCGGACTAGCGCCCTACGAGCAGTACTTC
>TRBD1|TRBJ2-1|-|TRBV5-1
CASSPTGTNEQFF
TGCGCCAGCAGCCCGACAGGGACGAATGAGCAGTTCTTC
>-|TRBJ2-5|-|TRBV12-3/TRBV12-4
CASSFKQLETQYF
TGTGCCAGCAGCTTTAAGCAGCTAGAGACCCAGTACTTC
>-|TRBJ1-5|-|TRBV7-9
CASSLEGGNQPQHF
TGTGCCAGCAGCTTAGAAGGGGGGAATCAGCCCCAGCATTTT
>TRBD2|TRBJ2-7|few|TRBV20-1
CSASELAGASYEQYF
TGCAGTGCTAGTGAACTAGCGGGAGCTTCCTACGAGCAGTACTTC
>-|TRBJ2-7|-|TRBV10-3
CAIRGPASGEQYF
TGTGCCATCCGAGGACCCGCCTCGGGCGAGCAGTACTTC
>TRBD2|TRBJ2-3|-|TRBV28
CASESGGAAPDTQYF
TGTGCCAGCGAAAGCGGGGGGGCCGCCCCAGATACGCAGTATTTT
>TRBD1|TRBJ2-7|once|TRBV2
CASSGKGAVYEQYF
TGTGCCAGCAGTGGGAAGGGGGCGGTATACGAGCAGTACTTC
>TRBD2|TRBJ2-6|few|TRBV3-1/TRBV3-2
CASRWGVGTSGTGANVLTF
TGTGCCAGCAGGTGGGGGGTCGGGACTAGCGGGACTGGGGCCAACGTCCTGACTTTC
>-|TRBJ2-2|-|TRBV9
CASSVVGAGELFF
TGTGCCAGCAGCGTAGTTGGGGCCGGGGAGCTGTTTTTT
>TRBD1|TRBJ1-4|once|TRBV2
CASTTLDRDGEKLFF
TGTGCCAGCACGACCCTAGACAGGGACGGTGAAAAACTGTTTTTT
>TRBD1|TRBJ1-6|-|TRBV25-1
CASSAPGGRESPLHF
TGTGCCAGCAGTGCACCAGGGGGGAGAGAATCACCCCTCCACTTT